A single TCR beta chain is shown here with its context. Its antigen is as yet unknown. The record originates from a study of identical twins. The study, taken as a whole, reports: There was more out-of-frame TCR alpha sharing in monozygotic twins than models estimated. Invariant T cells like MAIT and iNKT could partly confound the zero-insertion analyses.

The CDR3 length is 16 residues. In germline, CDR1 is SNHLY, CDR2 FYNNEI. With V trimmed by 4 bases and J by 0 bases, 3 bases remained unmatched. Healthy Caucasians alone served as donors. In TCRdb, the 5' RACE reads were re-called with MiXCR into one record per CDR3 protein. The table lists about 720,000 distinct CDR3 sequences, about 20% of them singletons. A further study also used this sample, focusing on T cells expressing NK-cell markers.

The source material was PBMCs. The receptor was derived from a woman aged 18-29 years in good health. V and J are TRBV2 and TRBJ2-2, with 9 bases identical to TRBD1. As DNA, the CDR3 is TGTGCCAGCAGTGTTACAGGGGGCGCGAACACCGGGGAGCTGTTTTTT. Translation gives CASSVTGGANTGELFF.